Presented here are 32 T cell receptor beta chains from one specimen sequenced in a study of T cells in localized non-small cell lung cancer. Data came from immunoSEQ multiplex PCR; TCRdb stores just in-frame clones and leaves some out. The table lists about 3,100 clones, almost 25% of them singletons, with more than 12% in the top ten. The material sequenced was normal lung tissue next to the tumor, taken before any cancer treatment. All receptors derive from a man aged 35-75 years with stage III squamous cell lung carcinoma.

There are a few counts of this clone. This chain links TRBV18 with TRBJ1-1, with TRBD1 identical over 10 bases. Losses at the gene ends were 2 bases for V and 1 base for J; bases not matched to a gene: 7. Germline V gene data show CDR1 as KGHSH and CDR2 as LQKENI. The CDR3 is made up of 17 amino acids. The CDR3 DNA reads TGTGCCAGCTCACCAAGACAGGGGGCGGAAAGGAACACTGAAGCTTTCTTT. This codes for CASSPRQGAERNTEAFF.

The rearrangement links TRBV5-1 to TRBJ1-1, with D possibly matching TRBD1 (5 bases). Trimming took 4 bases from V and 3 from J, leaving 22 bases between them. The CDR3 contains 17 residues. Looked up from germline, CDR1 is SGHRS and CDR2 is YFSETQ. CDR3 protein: CASSTLSPGRWDTEAFF. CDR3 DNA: TGCGCCAGCAGCACATTATCTCCGGGACGCTGGGACACTGAAGCTTTCTTT.

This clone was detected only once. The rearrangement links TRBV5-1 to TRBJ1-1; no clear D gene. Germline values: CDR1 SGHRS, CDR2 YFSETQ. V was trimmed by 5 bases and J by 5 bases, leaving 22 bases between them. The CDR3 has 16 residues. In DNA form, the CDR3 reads TGCGCCAGCAGGTTAAACGCAGGCGGCCAAGGAACTGAAGCTTTCTTT. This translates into CASRLNAGGQGTEAFF.

The CDR3 DNA reads as TGTGCCAGCAGCCCTCTTACTAGCGGGGGGATGAACGTGGGATACGAGCAGTACGTC. Amino acids: CASSPLTSGGMNVGYEQYV. This chain connects TRBV28 to TRBJ2-7; 12 nucleotides line up with TRBD2. The germline V gene encodes CDR1 MDHEN and CDR2 SYDVKM. The CDR3 sequence is 19 residues long. With 6 bases clipped from V and 4 bases from J, the junction kept 19 bases outside the gene matches.

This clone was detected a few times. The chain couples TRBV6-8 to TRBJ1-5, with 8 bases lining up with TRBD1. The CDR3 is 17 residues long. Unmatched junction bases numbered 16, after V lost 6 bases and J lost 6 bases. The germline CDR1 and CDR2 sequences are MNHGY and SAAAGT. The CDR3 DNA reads TGTGCCAGCAGAGCCTTTCAGGGGGCCCCTATGGGTCAGCCCCAGCATTTT. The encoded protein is CASRAFQGAPMGQPQHF.

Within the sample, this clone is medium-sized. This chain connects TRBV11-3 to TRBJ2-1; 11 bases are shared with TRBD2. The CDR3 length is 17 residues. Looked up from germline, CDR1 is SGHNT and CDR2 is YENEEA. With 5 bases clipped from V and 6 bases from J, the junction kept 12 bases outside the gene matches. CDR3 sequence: CASSPNTLAGGSNEQFF. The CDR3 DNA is TGTGCCAGCAGCCCTAACACTCTAGCGGGGGGTTCCAATGAGCAGTTCTTC. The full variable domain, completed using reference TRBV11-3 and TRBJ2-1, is EAGVVQSPRYKIIEKKQPVAFWCNPISGHNTLYWYLQNLGQGPELLIRYENEEAVDDSQLPKDRFSAERLKGVDSTLKIQPAELGDSAVYLCASSPNTLAGGSNEQFFGPGTRLTVL.

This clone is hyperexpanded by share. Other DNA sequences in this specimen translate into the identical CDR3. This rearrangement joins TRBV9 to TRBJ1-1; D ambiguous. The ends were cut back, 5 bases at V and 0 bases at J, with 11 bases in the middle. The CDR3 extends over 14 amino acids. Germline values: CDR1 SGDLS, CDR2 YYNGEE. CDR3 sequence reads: CASSEAGLNTEAFF. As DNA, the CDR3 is TGTGCCAGCAGTGAGGCAGGATTGAACACTGAAGCTTTCTTT.

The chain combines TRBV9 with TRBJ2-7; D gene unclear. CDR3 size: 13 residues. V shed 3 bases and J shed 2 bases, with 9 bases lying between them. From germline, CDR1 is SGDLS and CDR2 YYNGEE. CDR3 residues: CASSGDGTYEQYF. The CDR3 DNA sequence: TGTGCCAGCAGCGGGGATGGGACCTACGAGCAGTACTTC.

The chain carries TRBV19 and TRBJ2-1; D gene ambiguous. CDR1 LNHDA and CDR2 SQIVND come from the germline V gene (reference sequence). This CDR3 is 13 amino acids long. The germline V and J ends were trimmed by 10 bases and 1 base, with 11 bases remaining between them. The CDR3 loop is CATAELSYNEQFF. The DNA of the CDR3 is TGTGCCACTGCAGAACTATCCTACAATGAGCAGTTCTTC.

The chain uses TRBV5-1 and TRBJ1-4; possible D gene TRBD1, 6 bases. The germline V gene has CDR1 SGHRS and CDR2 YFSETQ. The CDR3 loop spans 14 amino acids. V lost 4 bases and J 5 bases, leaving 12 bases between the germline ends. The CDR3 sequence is CASSPGHGNEKLFF. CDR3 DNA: TGCGCCAGCAGCCCGGGACACGGGAATGAAAAACTGTTTTTT. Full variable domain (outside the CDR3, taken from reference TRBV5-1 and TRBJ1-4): KAGVTQTPRYLIKTRGQQVTLSCSPISGHRSVSWYQQTPGQGLQFLFEYFSETQRNKGNFPGRFSGRQFSNSRSEMNVSTLELGDSALYLCASSPGHGNEKLFFGSGTQLSVL.

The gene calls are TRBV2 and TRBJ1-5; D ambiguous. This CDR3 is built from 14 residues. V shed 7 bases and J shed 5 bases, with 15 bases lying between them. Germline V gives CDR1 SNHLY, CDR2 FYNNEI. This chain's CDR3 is CASTGAGRDQPQHF. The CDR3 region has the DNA TGTGCCAGCACCGGAGCCGGCCGCGATCAGCCCCAGCATTTT.

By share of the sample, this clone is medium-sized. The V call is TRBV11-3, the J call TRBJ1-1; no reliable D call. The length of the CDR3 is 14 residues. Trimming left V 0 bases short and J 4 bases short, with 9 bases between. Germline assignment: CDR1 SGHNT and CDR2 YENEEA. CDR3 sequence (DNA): TGTGCCAGCAGCTTAGATAACCGGGGCACTGAAGCTTTCTTT. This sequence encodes CASSLDNRGTEAFF.

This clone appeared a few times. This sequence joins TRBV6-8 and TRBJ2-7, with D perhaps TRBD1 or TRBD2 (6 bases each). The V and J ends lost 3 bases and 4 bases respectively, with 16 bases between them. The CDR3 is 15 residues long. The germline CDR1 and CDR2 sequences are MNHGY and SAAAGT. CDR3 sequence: CASSYTGGRGYEQYV. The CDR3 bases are TGTGCCAGCAGTTATACCGGGGGCAGGGGTTACGAGCAGTACGTC.

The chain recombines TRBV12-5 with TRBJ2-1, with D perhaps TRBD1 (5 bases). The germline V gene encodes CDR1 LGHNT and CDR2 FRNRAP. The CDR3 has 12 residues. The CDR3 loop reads CAISPRGNEQFF. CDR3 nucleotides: TGTGCCATCTCCCCTAGGGGAAATGAGCAGTTCTTC. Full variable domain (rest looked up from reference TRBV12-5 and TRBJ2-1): DARVTQTPRHKVTEMGQEVTMRCQPILGHNTVFWYRQTMMQGLELLAYFRNRAPLDDSGMPKDRFSAEMPDATLATLKIQPSEPRDSAVYFCAISPRGNEQFFGPGTRLTVL.

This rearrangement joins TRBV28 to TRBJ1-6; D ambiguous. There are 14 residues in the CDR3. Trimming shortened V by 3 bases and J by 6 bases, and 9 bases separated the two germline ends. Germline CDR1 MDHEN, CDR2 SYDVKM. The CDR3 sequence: CASSFSRSNSPLHF. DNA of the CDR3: TGTGCCAGCAGTTTCTCGCGGAGTAATTCACCCCTCCACTTT.

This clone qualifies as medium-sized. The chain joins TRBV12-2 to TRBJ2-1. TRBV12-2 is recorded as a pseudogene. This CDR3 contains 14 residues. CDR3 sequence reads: CAILRGSSYNEQFF. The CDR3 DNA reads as TGTGCCATCCTGAGGGGCTCTTCCTACAATGAGCAGTTCTTC.

The CDR3 coding sequence is TGTGCCAGCAGCGTAGATGGCGGGGACACAGATACGCAGTATTTT. Residues: CASSVDGGDTDTQYF. J is TRBJ2-3 and V is TRBV9; possible D gene TRBD2, 6 bases. Trimming removed 0 bases at V and 2 bases at J, with 10 bases between. Germline lookup yields CDR1 SGDLS and CDR2 YYNGEE. CDR3 length: 15 residues.

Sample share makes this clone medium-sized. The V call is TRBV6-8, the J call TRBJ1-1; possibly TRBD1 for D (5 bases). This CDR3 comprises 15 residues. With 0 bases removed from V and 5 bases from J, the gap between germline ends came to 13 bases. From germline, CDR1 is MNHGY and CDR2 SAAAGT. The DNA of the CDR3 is TGTGCCAGCAGTTACTCGGGTGCCAGGGCGACTGAAGCTTTCTTT. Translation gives CASSYSGARATEAFF.

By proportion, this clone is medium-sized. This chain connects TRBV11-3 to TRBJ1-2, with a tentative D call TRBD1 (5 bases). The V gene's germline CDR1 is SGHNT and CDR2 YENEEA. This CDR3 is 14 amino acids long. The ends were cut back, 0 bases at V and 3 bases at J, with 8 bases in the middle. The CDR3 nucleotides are TGTGCCAGCAGCTTAGATCCGGGACACTATGGCTACACCTTC. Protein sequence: CASSLDPGHYGYTF.

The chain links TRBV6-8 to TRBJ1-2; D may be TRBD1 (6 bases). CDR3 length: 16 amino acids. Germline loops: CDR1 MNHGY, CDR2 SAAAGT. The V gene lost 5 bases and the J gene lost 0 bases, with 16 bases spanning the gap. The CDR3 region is CASSGGWGAPNYGYTF. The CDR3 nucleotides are TGTGCCAGCAGTGGGGGATGGGGGGCTCCTAACTATGGCTACACCTTC.

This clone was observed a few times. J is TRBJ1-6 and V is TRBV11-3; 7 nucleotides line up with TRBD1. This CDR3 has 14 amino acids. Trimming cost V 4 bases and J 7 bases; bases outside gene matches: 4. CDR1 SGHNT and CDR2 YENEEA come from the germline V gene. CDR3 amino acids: CASSWGQRNSPLHF. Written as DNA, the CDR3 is TGTGCCAGCAGCTGGGGACAGCGGAATTCACCCCTCCACTTT.

CDR3 loop: CSVGASGPNTGELFF. CDR3 bases: TGCAGCGTTGGGGCTAGCGGCCCGAACACCGGGGAGCTGTTTTTT. This chain uses TRBV29-1 with TRBJ2-2; 7 bases match TRBD2. Germline V gene sequence: CDR1 SQVTM, CDR2 ANQGSEA. The CDR3 has 15 amino acids. V dropped 4 bases and J dropped 0; count of bases not matched to a gene: 5.

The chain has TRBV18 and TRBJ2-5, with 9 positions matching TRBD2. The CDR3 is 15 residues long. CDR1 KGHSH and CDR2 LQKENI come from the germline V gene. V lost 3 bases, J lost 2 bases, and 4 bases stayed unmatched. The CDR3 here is CASSPLAGLQETQYF. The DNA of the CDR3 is TGTGCCAGCTCACCTCTAGCGGGGCTACAAGAGACCCAGTACTTC.

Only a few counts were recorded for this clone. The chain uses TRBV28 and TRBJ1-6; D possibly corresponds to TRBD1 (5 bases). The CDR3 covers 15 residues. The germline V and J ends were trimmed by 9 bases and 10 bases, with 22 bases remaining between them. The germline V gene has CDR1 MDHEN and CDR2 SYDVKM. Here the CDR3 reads CASQKVDSMESPLHF. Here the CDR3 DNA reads TGTGCCAGTCAAAAGGTCGACAGCATGGAGTCACCCCTCCACTTT.

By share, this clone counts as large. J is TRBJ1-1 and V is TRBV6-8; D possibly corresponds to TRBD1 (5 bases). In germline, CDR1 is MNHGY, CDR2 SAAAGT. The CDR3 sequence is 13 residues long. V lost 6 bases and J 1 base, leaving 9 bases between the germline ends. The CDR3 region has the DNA TGTGCCAGCAGACGAACAGGGAACACTGAAGCTTTCTTT. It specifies CASRRTGNTEAFF.

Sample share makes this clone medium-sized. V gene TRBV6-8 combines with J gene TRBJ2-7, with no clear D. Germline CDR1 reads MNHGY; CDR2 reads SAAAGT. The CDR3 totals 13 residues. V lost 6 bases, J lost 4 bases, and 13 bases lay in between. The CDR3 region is CASSPSRPYEQYV. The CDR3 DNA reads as TGTGCCAGCAGCCCGAGTAGGCCATACGAGCAGTACGTC.

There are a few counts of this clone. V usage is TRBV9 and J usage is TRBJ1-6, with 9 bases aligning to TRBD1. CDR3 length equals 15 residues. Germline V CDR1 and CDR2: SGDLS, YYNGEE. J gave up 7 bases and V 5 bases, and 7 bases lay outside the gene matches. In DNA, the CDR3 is TGTGCCAGCAGTCTACAGGGGGCACGGAATTCACCCCTCCACTTT. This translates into CASSLQGARNSPLHF. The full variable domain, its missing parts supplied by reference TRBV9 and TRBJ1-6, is DSGVTQTPKHLITATGQRVTLRCSPRSGDLSVYWYQQSLDQGLQFLIQYYNGEERAKGNILERFSAQQFPDLHSELNLSSLELGDSALYFCASSLQGARNSPLHFGNGTRLTVT.

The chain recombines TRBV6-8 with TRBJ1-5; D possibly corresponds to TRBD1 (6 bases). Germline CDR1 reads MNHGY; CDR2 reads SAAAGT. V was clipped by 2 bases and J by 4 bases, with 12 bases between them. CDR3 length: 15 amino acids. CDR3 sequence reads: CASSYDRRGNQPQHF. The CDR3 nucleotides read TGTGCCAGCAGTTACGACAGGAGGGGAAATCAGCCCCAGCATTTT.

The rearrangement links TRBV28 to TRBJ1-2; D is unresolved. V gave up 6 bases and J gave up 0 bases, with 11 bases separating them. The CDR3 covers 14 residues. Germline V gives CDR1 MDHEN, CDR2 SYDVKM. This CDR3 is CASRREPSNYGYTF. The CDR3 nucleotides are TGTGCCAGCAGACGCGAGCCGTCTAACTATGGCTACACCTTC.

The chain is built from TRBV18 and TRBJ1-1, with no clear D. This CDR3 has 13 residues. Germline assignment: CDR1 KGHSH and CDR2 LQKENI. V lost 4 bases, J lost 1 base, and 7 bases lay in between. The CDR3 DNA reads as TGTGCCAGCTCACTAATCGAGAACACTGAAGCTTTCTTT. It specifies CASSLIENTEAFF.

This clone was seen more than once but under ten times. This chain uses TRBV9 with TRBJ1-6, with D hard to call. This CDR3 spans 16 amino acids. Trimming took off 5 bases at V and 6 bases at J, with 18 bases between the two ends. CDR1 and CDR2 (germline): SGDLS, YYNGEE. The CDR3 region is CASSPRTDTGNSPLHF. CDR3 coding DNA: TGTGCCAGCAGTCCACGGACCGACACGGGTAATTCACCCCTCCACTTT.

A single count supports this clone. CDR3 coding DNA: TGTGCCAGCAGCGACAGGGGAAGTTATGGCTACACCTTC. This translates into CASSDRGSYGYTF. The rearrangement uses TRBV14 and TRBJ1-2, with 8 bases that match TRBD1. V lost 5 bases, J lost 5 bases, and 4 bases stayed unmatched. Looked up from germline, CDR1 is SGHDN and CDR2 is FVKESK. This CDR3 comprises 13 residues. Based on the CDR3 plus reference TRBV14 and TRBJ1-2, the full variable domain is EAGVTQFPSHSVIEKGQTVTLRCDPISGHDNLYWYRRVMGKEIKFLLHFVKESKQDESGMPNNRFLAERTGGTYSTLKVQPAELEDSGVYFCASSDRGSYGYTFGSGTRLTVV.